This T cell receptor beta chain was sequenced in a study of shared clonotypes between healthy human individuals. For each subset, genomic DNA was distributed in equal portions over several immunoSEQ plates. Clones were sequenced by immunoSEQ multiplex PCR, and TCRdb holds only the in-frame ones, with some missing. The sample has around 500,000 clones, over 70% seen once. Those who donated, Caucasian adults without exception, all lived in Nashville, Tennessee. The V gene's germline CDR1 is SGHDT and CDR2 YYEEEE. There are 16 residues in the CDR3. The ends were cut back, 4 bases at V and 5 bases at J, with 21 bases in the middle.

This clonotype originated in a woman aged 40-49 years in good health. Some clones in this sample may be carry-over from other donors' samples. The chain is built from TRBV5-6 and TRBJ2-5, with TRBD1 as a possible D gene (6 bases). Sequencing was done on a sample of PBMCs. This chain's CDR3 is CASSALSGVIGETQYF. CDR3 DNA: TGTGCCAGCAGCGCCCTTTCAGGGGTCATTGGGGAGACCCAGTACTTC.